The sequence of this T cell receptor (beta chain) was determined in a study of glioma-infiltrating T cells after dendritic cell vaccination. In its sample, this clone was seen a few times. Time point indicated: after dendritic cell vaccination, including at tumor progression/relapse. All glioblastoma patients lacked an isocitrate dehydrogenase mutation. V was clipped by 0 bases and J by 8 bases, with 18 bases between them. The germline V gene has CDR1 SGDLS and CDR2 YYNGEE. The CDR3 consists of 16 residues. The method was immunoSEQ multiplex PCR; TCRdb's version includes in-frame clones alone and lacks a portion of them. This table holds roughly 85,000 clones, roughly 85% found once.

The receptor was isolated from a human donor with glioblastoma. The sequencing here drew on blood, taken after dendritic cell vaccination. The genes are TRBV9 and TRBJ2-1; possibly TRBD2 for D (6 bases). As DNA, the CDR3 is TGTGCCAGCAGCGTAGCCCGGGACTTCTCTATAGATGAGCAGTTCTTC. Amino acid sequence: CASSVARDFSIDEQFF.